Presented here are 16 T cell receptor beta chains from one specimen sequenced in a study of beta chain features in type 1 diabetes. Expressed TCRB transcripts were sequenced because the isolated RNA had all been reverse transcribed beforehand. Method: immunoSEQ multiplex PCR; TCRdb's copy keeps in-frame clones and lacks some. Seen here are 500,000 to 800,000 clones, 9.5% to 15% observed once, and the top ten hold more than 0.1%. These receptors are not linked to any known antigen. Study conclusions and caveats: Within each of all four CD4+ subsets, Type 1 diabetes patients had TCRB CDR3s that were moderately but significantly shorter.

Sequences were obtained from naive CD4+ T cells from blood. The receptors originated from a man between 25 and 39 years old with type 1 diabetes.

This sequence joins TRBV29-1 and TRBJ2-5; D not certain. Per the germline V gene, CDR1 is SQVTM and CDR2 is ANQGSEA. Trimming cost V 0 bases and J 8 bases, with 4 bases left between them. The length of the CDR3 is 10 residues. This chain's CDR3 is CSVEEGTQYF. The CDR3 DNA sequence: TGCAGCGTTGAAGAGGGCACCCAGTACTTC.

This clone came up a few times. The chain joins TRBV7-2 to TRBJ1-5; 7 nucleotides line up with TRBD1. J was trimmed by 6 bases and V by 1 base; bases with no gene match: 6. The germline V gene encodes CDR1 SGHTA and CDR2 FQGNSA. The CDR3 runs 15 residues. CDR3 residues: CASSLDRGAGQPQHF. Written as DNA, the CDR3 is TGTGCCAGCAGCTTAGACAGGGGCGCGGGTCAGCCCCAGCATTTT.

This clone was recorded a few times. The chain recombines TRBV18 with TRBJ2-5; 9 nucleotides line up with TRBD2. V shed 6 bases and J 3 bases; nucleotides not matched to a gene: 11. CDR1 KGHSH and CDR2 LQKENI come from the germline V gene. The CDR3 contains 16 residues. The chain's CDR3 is CASSPFEIAGEETQYF. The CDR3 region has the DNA TGTGCCAGCTCCCCCTTCGAGATAGCGGGGGAAGAGACCCAGTACTTC.

CDR3 DNA sequence: TGTGCCAGCAGTTTATACAGGAACACTGAAGCTTTCTTT. This encodes CASSLYRNTEAFF. The chain has TRBV27 and TRBJ1-1; D is uncertain. The CDR3 runs 13 residues. The V gene lost 1 base and the J gene lost 1 base, with 4 bases spanning the gap. Germline loops: CDR1 MNHEY, CDR2 SMNVEV (reference sequence).

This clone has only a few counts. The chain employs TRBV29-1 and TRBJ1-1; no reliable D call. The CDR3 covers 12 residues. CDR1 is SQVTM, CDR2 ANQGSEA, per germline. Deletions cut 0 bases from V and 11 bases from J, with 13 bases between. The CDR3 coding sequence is TGCAGCGTTGAAGATAACGCCCAGAGGGCTTTCTTT. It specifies CSVEDNAQRAFF.

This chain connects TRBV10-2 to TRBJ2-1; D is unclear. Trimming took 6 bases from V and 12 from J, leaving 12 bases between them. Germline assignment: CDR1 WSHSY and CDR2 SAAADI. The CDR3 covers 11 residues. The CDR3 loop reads CASRDPTGQFF. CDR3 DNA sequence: TGCGCCAGCAGAGACCCTACGGGGCAGTTCTTC.

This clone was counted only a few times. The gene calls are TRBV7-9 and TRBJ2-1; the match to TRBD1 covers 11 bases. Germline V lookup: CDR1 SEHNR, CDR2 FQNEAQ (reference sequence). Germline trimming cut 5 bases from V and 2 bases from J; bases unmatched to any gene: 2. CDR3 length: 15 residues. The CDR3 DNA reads TGTGCCAGCAGCCTGGACAGGGGGCCCTACAATGAGCAGTTCTTC. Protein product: CASSLDRGPYNEQFF.

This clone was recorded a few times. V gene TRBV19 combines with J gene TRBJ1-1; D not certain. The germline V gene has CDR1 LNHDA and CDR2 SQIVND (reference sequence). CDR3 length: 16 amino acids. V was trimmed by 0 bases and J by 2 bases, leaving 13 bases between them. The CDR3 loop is CASSIDLLRVNTEAFF. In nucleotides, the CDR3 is TGTGCCAGTAGTATAGATCTATTGCGGGTAAACACTGAAGCTTTCTTT.

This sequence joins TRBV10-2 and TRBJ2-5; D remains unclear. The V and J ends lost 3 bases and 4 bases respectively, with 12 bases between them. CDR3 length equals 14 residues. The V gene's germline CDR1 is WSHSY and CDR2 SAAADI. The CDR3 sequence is CASSDVGSIETQYF. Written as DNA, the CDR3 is TGCGCCAGCAGTGATGTCGGCAGCATAGAGACCCAGTACTTC.

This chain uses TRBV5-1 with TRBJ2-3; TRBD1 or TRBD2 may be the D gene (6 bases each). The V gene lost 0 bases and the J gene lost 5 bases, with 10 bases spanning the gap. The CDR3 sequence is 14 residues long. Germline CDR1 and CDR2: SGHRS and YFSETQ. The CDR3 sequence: CASSLVGGGDTQYF. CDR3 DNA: TGCGCCAGCAGCTTGGTAGGAGGGGGAGATACGCAGTATTTT.

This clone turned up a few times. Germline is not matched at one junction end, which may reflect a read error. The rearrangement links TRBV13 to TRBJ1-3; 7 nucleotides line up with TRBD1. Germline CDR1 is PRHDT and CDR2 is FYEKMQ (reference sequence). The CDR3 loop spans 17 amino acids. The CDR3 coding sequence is TGTGCCAGCAGCCTAGGGGGAGGACAGGAGGCGGGAAACACCATATATTTT. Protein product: CASSLGGGQEAGNTIYF.

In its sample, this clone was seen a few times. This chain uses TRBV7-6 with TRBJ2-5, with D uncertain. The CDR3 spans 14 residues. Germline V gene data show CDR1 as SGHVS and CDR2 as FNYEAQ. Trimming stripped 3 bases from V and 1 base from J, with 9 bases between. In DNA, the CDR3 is TGTGCCAGCAGCTTCCAGTTCAGCCAAGAGACCCAGTACTTC. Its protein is CASSFQFSQETQYF.

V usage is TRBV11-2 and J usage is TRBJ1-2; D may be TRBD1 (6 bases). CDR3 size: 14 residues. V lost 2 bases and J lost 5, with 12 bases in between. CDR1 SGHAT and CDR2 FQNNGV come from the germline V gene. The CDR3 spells CASSLRGSGYGYTF. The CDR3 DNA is TGTGCCAGCAGCTTAAGGGGGAGTGGGTATGGCTACACCTTC.

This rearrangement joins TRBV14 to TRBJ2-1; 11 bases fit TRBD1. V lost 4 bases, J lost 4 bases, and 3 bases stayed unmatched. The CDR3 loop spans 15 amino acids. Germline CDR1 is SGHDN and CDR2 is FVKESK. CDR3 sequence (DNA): TGTGCCAGCAGCCGGACAGGGGGCGCGTACAATGAGCAGTTCTTC. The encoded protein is CASSRTGGAYNEQFF.

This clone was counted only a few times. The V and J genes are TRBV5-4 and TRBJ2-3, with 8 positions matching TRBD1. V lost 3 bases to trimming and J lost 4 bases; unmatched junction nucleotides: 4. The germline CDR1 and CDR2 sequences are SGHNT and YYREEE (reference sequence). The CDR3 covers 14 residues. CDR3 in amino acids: CASSSRQGSDTQYF. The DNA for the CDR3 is TGTGCCAGCAGCTCACGACAGGGGTCAGATACGCAGTATTTT.

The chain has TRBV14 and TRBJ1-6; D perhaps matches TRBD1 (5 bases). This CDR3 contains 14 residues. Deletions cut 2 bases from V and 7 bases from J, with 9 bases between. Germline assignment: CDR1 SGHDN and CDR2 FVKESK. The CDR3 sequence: CASSQLGENSPLHF. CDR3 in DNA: TGTGCCAGCAGCCAACTAGGGGAAAATTCACCCCTCCACTTT. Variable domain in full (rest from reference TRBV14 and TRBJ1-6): EAGVTQFPSHSVIEKGQTVTLRCDPISGHDNLYWYRRVMGKEIKFLLHFVKESKQDESGMPNNRFLAERTGGTYSTLKVQPAELEDSGVYFCASSQLGENSPLHFGNGTRLTVT.